The 21 T cell receptor beta chains reported below all come from one sample, sequenced in a study of post-analysis software for immune sequencing data (dated by TCRdb to the mid-2010s). Points the paper makes about the study in general: Patients showed significantly higher frequencies than controls for 4 or 5 TRBV segments, among them TRBV5-6, TRBV5-1 and TRBV20-1.

Their cognate antigens are unknown. The library was prepared using PCR. The reads were generated on an Illumina HiSeq 2500. To reduce PCR and sequencing biases, unique molecular identifiers were incorporated into the TCR beta cDNA libraries. The public sequencing data were trimmed at Q25 with fastp and processed into clonotypes with MiXCR by TCRdb, which kept only in-frame beta chains. One record per CDR3 amino acid sequence lists the most common genes and DNA. For this sample there are approximately 360,000 distinct CDR3 sequences; roughly 30% appear just once. Under 15% of the sample is in the top ten clones. The sample consisted of blood. These TCRs come from a girl aged 10 to 17 with multiple sclerosis.

The chain has TRBV6-1 and TRBJ2-7; TRBD1 matches 7 bases. Germline CDR1 MNHNS, CDR2 SASEGT. Germline trimming cut 6 bases from V and 3 bases from J; bases unmatched to any gene: 2. This CDR3 is built from 12 residues. The CDR3 nucleotides are TGTGCCAGCAGGCCAGGGGGCTACGAGCAGTACTTC. Translation gives CASRPGGYEQYF.

The gene calls are TRBV20-1 and TRBJ2-5; D not resolved. The CDR3 covers 12 residues. Trimming removed 6 bases from V and 7 bases from J, with 15 bases in between. CDR1 and CDR2 from the germline V gene are DFQATT and SNEGSKA (reference sequence). The DNA of the CDR3 is TGCAGTGCCCGAGACACCGAAGGGACCCAGTACTTC. This gives the protein CSARDTEGTQYF.

This chain joins TRBV12-3 or TRBV12-4 and TRBJ2-1; perhaps TRBD2 as D (5 bases). Trimming shortened V by 4 bases and J by 8 bases, and 15 bases separated the two germline ends. The CDR3 covers 14 residues. CDR3 sequence: CASSSEIGRDEQFF. CDR3 nucleotides: TGTGCCAGCAGTTCCGAGATAGGGCGGGATGAGCAGTTCTTC.

The chain joins TRBV4-2 to TRBJ1-6; 7 bases are shared with TRBD1. Trimming cost V 0 bases and J 7 bases; bases outside gene matches: 9. The CDR3 totals 17 residues. CDR1 and CDR2 from the germline V gene are LGHNA and YNFKEQ. This chain's CDR3 is CASSQELGGGGNSPLHF. The CDR3 DNA reads TGTGCCAGCAGCCAAGAGTTAGGGGGCGGCGGGAATTCACCCCTCCACTTT.

CDR3 sequence (DNA): TGTGCCAGCAGCCAAGATACATGGGATACGCAGTATTTT. This translates into CASSQDTWDTQYF. The chain couples TRBV3-1 to TRBJ2-3; D not certain. The CDR3 length is 13 residues. Trimming cost V 0 bases and J 6 bases, with 7 bases left between them. CDR1 is LGHDT, CDR2 YNNKEL, per germline (reference sequence).

The chain combines TRBV20-1 with TRBJ2-7, with D possibly TRBD2 on 6 matching bases. The germline CDR1 and CDR2 sequences are DFQATT and SNEGSKA (reference sequence). V dropped 6 bases and J dropped 4 bases, with 10 bases sitting between them. CDR3 size: 11 residues. The CDR3, as DNA: TGCAGTGCCCCGGGACTTTACGAGCAGTACTTC. Translated: CSAPGLYEQYF.

This clonotype turned up a few times. The chain combines TRBV6-5 with TRBJ1-2, with D possibly TRBD1 on 6 matching bases. The germline V gene encodes CDR1 MNHEY and CDR2 SVGAGI. The V end was cut by 4 bases, the J end by 8 bases, with 11 bases between. This CDR3 contains 12 residues. The CDR3 DNA follows: TGTGCCAGCAGTTCCCAAGGGGGGGGCTACACCTTC. This gives the protein CASSSQGGGYTF.

Worth noting for this clonotype: At one of its ends the junction is not consistent with the germline gene, which may arise from a read error. The chain carries TRBV7-2 and TRBJ1-4, with no clear D. The CDR3 length is 12 residues. Germline CDR1 SGHTA, CDR2 FQGNSA. CDR3 sequence (DNA): TGTGCCAGCAGCTTGAACGGGGAAAACCTGTTTTTT. It specifies CASSLNGENLFF.

The J gene is TRBJ1-2, the V gene TRBV9, with D possibly TRBD1 on 5 matching bases. Germline V gene lookup returns CDR1 SGDLS and CDR2 YYNGEE. V was pared by 2 bases and J by 4 bases, with 15 bases between. The CDR3 is made up of 15 amino acids. CDR3 loop: CASSVWTSSGYGYTF. The DNA of the CDR3 is TGTGCCAGCAGCGTTTGGACAAGCTCAGGCTATGGCTACACCTTC.

Only a few counts were recorded for this clonotype. The V gene is TRBV7-9, the J gene TRBJ1-4; D is possibly TRBD1 (6 bases). The V gene's germline CDR1 is SEHNR and CDR2 FQNEAQ (reference sequence). CDR3 length: 16 amino acids. V lost 5 bases and J 0 bases, leaving 13 bases between the germline ends. The CDR3 DNA follows: TGTGCCAGCAGCCTCGGACAGACCTCAACTAATGAAAAACTGTTTTTT. Protein product: CASSLGQTSTNEKLFF. The whole variable domain, filled in from reference TRBV7-9 and TRBJ1-4, reads DTGVSQNPRHKITKRGQNVTFRCDPISEHNRLYWYRQTLGQGPEFLTYFQNEAQLEKSRLLSDRFSAERPKGSFSTLEIQRTEQGDSAMYLCASSLGQTSTNEKLFFGSGTQLSVL.

V and J are TRBV19 and TRBJ2-7, with TRBD2 as a possible D gene (5 bases). Trimming removed 1 base at V and 3 bases at J, with 10 bases between. Per the germline V gene, CDR1 is LNHDA and CDR2 is SQIVND (reference sequence). The CDR3 spans 14 residues. This CDR3 reads CASSIGGHLYEQYF. The CDR3 coding sequence is TGTGCCAGTAGTATAGGAGGGCACCTCTACGAGCAGTACTTC.

The V and J genes are TRBV11-3 and TRBJ2-1; no reliable D call. The CDR3 length is 12 residues. Trimming took 2 bases from V and 8 from J, leaving 7 bases between them. Germline V lookup: CDR1 SGHNT, CDR2 YENEEA. For the CDR3, the DNA is TGTGCCAGCAGCTTAATAGACGATGAGCAGTTCTTC. It codes for CASSLIDDEQFF.

This clonotype was detected only a few times. The rearrangement links TRBV4-1 to TRBJ1-2; the D gene is possibly TRBD1 (5 bases). V shed 3 bases and J shed 8 bases, with 22 bases lying between them. There are 16 residues in the CDR3. Germline V gene lookup returns CDR1 MGHRA and CDR2 YSYEKL. The CDR3 is CASSQRFGDLTEGYTF. CDR3 coding DNA: TGCGCCAGCAGCCAGCGTTTCGGGGACTTAACGGAAGGCTACACCTTC.

V is TRBV7-2 and J is TRBJ1-1; tentative D call: TRBD1 (6 bases). The CDR3 covers 18 residues. CDR1 and CDR2 (germline): SGHTA, FQGNSA. V was clipped by 2 bases and J by 0 bases, with 19 bases between them. CDR3 protein: CASSLSSGEGWMNTEAFF. The CDR3 DNA follows: TGTGCCAGCAGCTTATCCTCAGGGGAGGGATGGATGAACACTGAAGCTTTCTTT.

Only a few counts were recorded for this clonotype. The V call is TRBV7-3, the J call TRBJ1-6; D not resolved. Trimming removed 2 bases at V and 9 bases at J, with 14 bases between. The CDR3 is made up of 15 amino acids. Germline V gives CDR1 SGHTA, CDR2 FQGTGA. In DNA, the CDR3 is TGTGCCAGCAGCTTATCCGGAGGATATCTTTCACCCCTCCACTTT. This sequence encodes CASSLSGGYLSPLHF. Full variable domain (rest looked up from reference TRBV7-3 and TRBJ1-6): GAGVSQTPSNKVTEKGKYVELRCDPISGHTALYWYRQSLGQGPEFLIYFQGTGAADDSGLPNDRFFAVRPEGSVSTLKIQRTERGDSAVYLCASSLSGGYLSPLHFGNGTRLTVT.

The genes are TRBV7-9 and TRBJ2-5; D call uncertain. Germline lookup yields CDR1 SEHNR and CDR2 FQNEAQ (reference sequence). V was pared by 1 base and J by 5 bases, with 8 bases between. The CDR3 consists of 13 residues. CDR3 DNA: TGTGCCAGCAGCTTAGGGCCGGAGGAGACCCAGTACTTC. Amino acids: CASSLGPEETQYF.

The rearrangement links TRBV11-1 to TRBJ2-2, with D unresolved. This CDR3 has 14 residues. Germline CDR1 reads SGHAT; CDR2 reads FQDESV (reference sequence). Trimming pared 5 bases from V and 3 bases from J, leaving 10 bases between. In DNA, the CDR3 is TGTGCCAGCAGCGCAAATACCTACACCGGGGAGCTGTTTTTT. Amino acid sequence: CASSANTYTGELFF.

The CDR3, as DNA: TGTGCCAGCAGCTCTCCAGGGGGAGAGGAAGAGACCCAGTACTTC. Protein sequence: CASSSPGGEEETQYF. This chain connects TRBV28 to TRBJ2-7; TRBD1 agrees at 7 bases. The J call is uncertain, as TRBJ2-5 better fits the DNA end. The CDR3 is 15 amino acids. The germline gives CDR1 MDHEN, CDR2 SYDVKM.

This clonotype has a handful of counts. V gene TRBV20-1 combines with J gene TRBJ2-1; possibly TRBD2 for D (5 bases). Germline V CDR1 and CDR2: DFQATT, SNEGSKA (reference sequence). V lost 0 bases and J lost 6, with 12 bases in between. The CDR3 is 14 residues long. In DNA, the CDR3 is TGCAGTGCTAGAGAACGGACTCGCCCCAATGAGCAGTTCTTC. It translates to CSARERTRPNEQFF.

CDR3 sequence (DNA): TGTGCCAGCAGTCCGACAGGCGGTCCCGACACTGAAGCTTTCTTT. Residues: CASSPTGGPDTEAFF. V gene TRBV12-3 or TRBV12-4 combines with J gene TRBJ1-1, with D possibly being TRBD1 (6 bases). The CDR3 spans 15 residues. V was pared by 5 bases and J by 3 bases, with 16 bases between.

The chain links TRBV2 to TRBJ2-5; TRBD1 might be the D (6 bases). With the DNA end fitting TRBJ2-7 better, the J assignment may be wrong. CDR1 and CDR2 from the germline V gene are SNHLY and FYNNEI. The CDR3 length is 16 residues. CDR3 coding DNA: TGTGCCAGCAGTCAGGCTGGGGGCCCAGTCGCCCCCGAGCAGTACTTC. It codes for CASSQAGGPVAPEQYF.